This TCR beta chain was observed in a study of blood T cell repertoires in COVID-19. Original analysis: Cell counts per sample came from amplifying reference gene primers. Assay: immunoSEQ multiplex PCR; the TCRdb copy retains only in-frame clones and omits some. V and J calls plus clone size are reproduced from that table; the DNA served to infer D and trimming. The sample holds about 160,000 clones, 80% to 90% seen once. J gave up 5 bases and V 4 bases, and 8 bases lay outside the gene matches. This CDR3 has 16 amino acids. Germline assignment: CDR1 MGHDK and CDR2 SYGVNS. V usage is TRBV25-1 and J usage is TRBJ2-1; 10 nucleotides line up with TRBD1. This TCR came from a woman in her sixties who had recovered from COVID-19. The sample consisted of peripheral blood. CDR3 protein: CASSVYRDRGDNEQFF. The CDR3 nucleotides read TGTGCCAGCAGTGTTTACCGGGACAGGGGAGACAATGAGCAGTTCTTC.